This is a list of T cell receptor beta chains from one sample in a study of Tregs in tolerant kidney transplant recipients. TCRdb's copy holds only in-frame clones and misses some; the assay was immunoSEQ multiplex PCR. Here the sample spans 60,000 to 65,000 clones, less than 98% being singletons. This specimen was Tregs from blood, taken before the transplant. The receptor set was obtained from a human donor who received a combined kidney and bone marrow transplant. Both conserved end residues are part of each CDR3. A D gene is named only where the DNA matches it firmly. The listing skips clone size in some rows; elsewhere it reads once, few, many or a size class.

j_call,d_call,clone_size,v_call,cdr3_nt,cdr3_aa
TRBJ2-5,-,-,TRBV18,TGTGCCAGCTCACCATCCAGAGGGCGACAAGAGACCCAGTACTTC,CASSPSRGRQETQYF
TRBJ2-1,TRBD2,-,TRBV19,TGTGCCAGTAGTAAGGGACTAGCGGGAGGGCCGGGAGATGAGCAGTTCTTC,CASSKGLAGGPGDEQFF
TRBJ1-2,-,-,TRBV19,TGTGCCAGTAGTATCGTGACAGACTATGGCTACACCTTC,CASSIVTDYGYTF
TRBJ2-3,-,-,TRBV7-2,TGTGCCAGCAGCCGGAGAGGAGTAAGAGCAGATACGCAGTATTTT,CASSRRGVRADTQYF
TRBJ1-4,-,-,TRBV4-3,TGCGCCAGCAGCCAACAGGGGTCGGGGAATGAAAAACTGTTTTTT,CASSQQGSGNEKLFF
TRBJ2-3,TRBD2,-,TRBV5-6,TGTGCCAGCAGCTTGGTGCGCGGGGGAAGAAGCACAGATACGCAGTATTTT,CASSLVRGGRSTDTQYF
TRBJ2-7,TRBD1,-,TRBV7-8,TGTGCCAGCAGTTACGACAGGGGTTCCTACGAGCAGTACTTC,CASSYDRGSYEQYF
TRBJ2-7,TRBD1,-,TRBV5-4,TGTGCCAGCAGCCAGGACAGGGCCTACGAGCAGTACTTC,CASSQDRAYEQYF
TRBJ1-6,-,-,TRBV6-5,TGTGCCAGCAGCCGCGGACACGATAATTCACCCCTCCACTTT,CASSRGHDNSPLHF
TRBJ1-1,-,-,TRBV29-1,TGCAGCGTCCACAGGTTAACTGAAGCTTTCTTT,CSVHRLTEAFF
TRBJ2-7,TRBD1,-,TRBV19,TGTGCCAGTAGTGACAGGGGATACGAGCAGTACTTC,CASSDRGYEQYF
TRBJ1-6,-,-,TRBV5-1,TGCGCCAGCAGCTTGGAGGAGGGCGGGGGTTCACCCCTCCACTTT,CASSLEEGGGSPLHF
TRBJ2-5,TRBD2,-,TRBV12-5,TGTGCTAGTGGTTTGGTACGTCTAGCGGGGGAGACCCAGTACTTC,CASGLVRLAGETQYF
TRBJ1-6,-,-,TRBV19,TGTGCCAGTACAGGGTTTGGGAATTCACCCCTCCACTTT,CASTGFGNSPLHF
TRBJ2-7,-,-,TRBV29-1,TGCAGCGTGTTTACAGCCTACGAGCAGTACTTC,CSVFTAYEQYF
TRBJ2-3,TRBD2,once,TRBV5-6,TGTGCCAGCAGCTTCGGGGGGGCCACAGATACGCAGTATTTT,CASSFGGATDTQYF
TRBJ2-2,-,-,TRBV7-3,TGTGCCAGCAGCTTAAATCTGGGTAGGGGGTACCAAACCGGGGAGCTGTTTTTT,CASSLNLGRGYQTGELFF
TRBJ1-4,-,-,TRBV21-1,TGTGCCAGCAGCGACCGGGACACGCTATTTAATGAAAAACTGTTTTTT,CASSDRDTLFNEKLFF
TRBJ2-6,TRBD1,-,TRBV19,TGTGCCAGTAGTGTAGACAGGGACTCTGGGGCCAACGTCCTGACTTTC,CASSVDRDSGANVLTF
TRBJ1-2,-,once,TRBV11-3,TGTGCCAGCACCACTTGGGTCACCGGGACAACTCTCTTTAACTATGGCTACACCTTC,CASTTWVTGTTLFNYGYTF
TRBJ2-3,-,-,TRBV28,TGTGCCAGCAGTTTCCAGGGTTTATCAGATACGCAGTATTTT,CASSFQGLSDTQYF
TRBJ1-2,TRBD1,-,TRBV10-3,TGTGCCATCAGACCCGGGACAGCTCTTTATTATGGCTACACCTTC,CAIRPGTALYYGYTF
TRBJ1-1,-,once,TRBV27,TGTGCCAGTCAAGCGCGCAAGATCCGGGGCGCCGGACAGCCTAACACTGAAGCTTTCTTT,CASQARKIRGAGQPNTEAFF
TRBJ2-3,TRBD2,-,TRBV7-8,TGTGCCAGCAGCTTAGGGCGACTAGCGTCAATAGATACGCAGTATTTT,CASSLGRLASIDTQYF
TRBJ2-2,TRBD1,-,TRBV5-6,TGTGCCAGCAGCACACCGGGACAGGGGGACACCGGGGAGCTGTTTTTT,CASSTPGQGDTGELFF
TRBJ2-1,-,-,TRBV11-3,TGTGCCAGCACACCCGGACTGATAGTTGAGGATGAGCAGTTCTTC,CASTPGLIVEDEQFF
TRBJ1-1,-,-,TRBV14,TGTGCCAGCAGCCGGAATACAGGGTTCACTGAAGCTTTCTTT,CASSRNTGFTEAFF
TRBJ1-6,-,-,TRBV9,TGTGCCAGCAGCGTAGAAGGGGGAGCGAATAATTCACCCCTCCACTTT,CASSVEGGANNSPLHF
TRBJ2-7,TRBD1,-,TRBV7-2,TGTGCCAGCAGCTCGCGACAGGGAACCTACGAGCAGTACTTC,CASSSRQGTYEQYF
TRBJ2-5,TRBD1,-,TRBV19,TGTGCCAGTAGTCACGGGACAGGGTATTTGGAGACCCAGTACTTC,CASSHGTGYLETQYF
TRBJ1-1,-,-,TRBV7-2,TGTGCCAGCAGCTTAGCCTCTCTCCGGAACACTGAAGCTTTCTTT,CASSLASLRNTEAFF
TRBJ2-4,TRBD2,-,TRBV15,TGTGCCACCAGCGGCAGCGGGGTTTGGATTCAGTACTTC,CATSGSGVWIQYF
TRBJ1-6,-,-,TRBV12-5,TGTGCTAGTGGTTTGGGCCCTAGAGGGCGGACGTCGGGCCATAATTCACCCCTCCACTTT,CASGLGPRGRTSGHNSPLHF
TRBJ2-3,-,once,TRBV5-1,TGCGCCAGCAGCTGGGAGGTTAGCACAGATACGCAGTATTTT,CASSWEVSTDTQYF
TRBJ1-2,-,-,TRBV5-6,TGTGCCAGCAGCTCAAGACAGGCCGCCTATGGCTACACCTTC,CASSSRQAAYGYTF
TRBJ2-5,TRBD2,-,TRBV27,TGTGCCAGCATGAGGGTGGGACTAGAGAAAGAGACCCAGTACTTC,CASMRVGLEKETQYF
TRBJ2-3,-,-,TRBV5-4,TGTGCCAGCAGCTCCCCGGGCGGCAGGGGCACAAATACGCAGTATTTT,CASSSPGGRGTNTQYF
TRBJ1-2,TRBD1,-,TRBV4-1,TGCGCCAGCAGCCCAGCCCCGGGGGACAGCTATGGCTACACCTTC,CASSPAPGDSYGYTF
TRBJ2-1,-,-,TRBV5-6,TGTGCCAGCAGCTCAGAGAACAGGGCCTACAATGAGCAGTTCTTC,CASSSENRAYNEQFF
TRBJ2-2,TRBD2,-,TRBV4-2,TGTGCCAGCAGCCATTCAGCGGGGGAGAATACCGGGGAGCTGTTTTTT,CASSHSAGENTGELFF
TRBJ1-2,-,once,TRBV5-6,TGTGCCAGCAGCCTCCGGGGGAGCGGCTACACCTTC,CASSLRGSGYTF
TRBJ2-1,TRBD2,-,TRBV4-2,TGTGCCAGCAGCGTAGAAGTGGGACTAGCGGGAGAAGGGGAGCAGTTCTTC,CASSVEVGLAGEGEQFF